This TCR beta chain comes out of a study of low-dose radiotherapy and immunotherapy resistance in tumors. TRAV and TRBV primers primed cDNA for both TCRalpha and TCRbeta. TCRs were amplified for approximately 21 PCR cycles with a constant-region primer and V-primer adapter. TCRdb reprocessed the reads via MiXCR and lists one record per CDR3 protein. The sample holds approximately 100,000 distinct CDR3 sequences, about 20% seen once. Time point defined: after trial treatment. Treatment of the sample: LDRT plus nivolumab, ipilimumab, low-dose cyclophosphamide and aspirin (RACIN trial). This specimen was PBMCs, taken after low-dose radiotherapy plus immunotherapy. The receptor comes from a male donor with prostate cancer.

For the CDR3, the DNA is TGTGCCAGCAGTCCACAGGGACCAGATACGCAGTATTTT. Protein product: CASSPQGPDTQYF. V usage is TRBV7-2 and J usage is TRBJ2-3, with D maybe TRBD1 (6 bases). Germline CDR1 is SGHTA and CDR2 is FQGNSA. Deletions cut 6 bases from V and 4 bases from J, with 11 bases between. The CDR3 runs to 13 residues.